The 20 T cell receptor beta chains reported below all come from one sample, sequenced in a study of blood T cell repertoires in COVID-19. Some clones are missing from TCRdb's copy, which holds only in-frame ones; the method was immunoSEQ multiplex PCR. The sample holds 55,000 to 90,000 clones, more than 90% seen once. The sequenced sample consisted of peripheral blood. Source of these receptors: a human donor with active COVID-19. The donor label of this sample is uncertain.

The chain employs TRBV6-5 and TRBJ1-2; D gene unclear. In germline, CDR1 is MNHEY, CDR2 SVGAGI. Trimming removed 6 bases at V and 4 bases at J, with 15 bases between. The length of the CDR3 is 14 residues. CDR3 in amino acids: CASSPTFFGYGYTF. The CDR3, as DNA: TGTGCCAGCAGCCCGACTTTTTTTGGCTATGGCTACACCTTC.

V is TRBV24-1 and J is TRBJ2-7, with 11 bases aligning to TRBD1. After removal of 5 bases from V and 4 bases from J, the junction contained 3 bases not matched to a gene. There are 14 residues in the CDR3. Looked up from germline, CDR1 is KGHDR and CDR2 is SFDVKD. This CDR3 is CATSGGQGGYEQYF. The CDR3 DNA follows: TGTGCCACCAGTGGGGGACAGGGGGGGTACGAGCAGTACTTC.

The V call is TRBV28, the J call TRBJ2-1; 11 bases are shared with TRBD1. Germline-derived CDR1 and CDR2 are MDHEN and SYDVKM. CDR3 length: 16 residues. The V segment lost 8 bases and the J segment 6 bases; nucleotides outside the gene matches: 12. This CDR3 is CASLSRSGTGGNEQFF. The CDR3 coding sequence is TGTGCCAGCCTAAGCCGATCCGGGACAGGGGGCAATGAGCAGTTCTTC.

The CDR3 nucleotides read TGCAGCGCCCTAAGGGGACAGTCTAGCACAGATACGCAGTATTTT. It encodes CSALRGQSSTDTQYF. This chain uses TRBV29-1 with TRBJ2-3, with 7 bases lining up with TRBD1. The V segment lost 7 bases and the J segment 0 bases; nucleotides outside the gene matches: 10. The CDR3 is made up of 15 amino acids. Germline V gives CDR1 SQVTM, CDR2 ANQGSEA.

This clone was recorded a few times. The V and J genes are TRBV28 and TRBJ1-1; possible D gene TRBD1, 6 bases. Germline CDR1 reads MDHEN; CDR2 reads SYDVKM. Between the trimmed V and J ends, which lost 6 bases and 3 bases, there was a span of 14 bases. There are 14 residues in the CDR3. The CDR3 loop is CASRFNRDHTEAFF. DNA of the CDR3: TGTGCCAGCAGATTTAACAGGGATCACACTGAAGCTTTCTTT. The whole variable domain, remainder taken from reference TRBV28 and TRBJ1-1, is DVKVTQSSRYLVKRTGEKVFLECVQDMDHENMFWYRQDPGLGLRLIYFSYDVKMKEKGDIPEGYSVSREKKERFSLILESASTNQTSMYLCASRFNRDHTEAFFGQGTRLTVV.

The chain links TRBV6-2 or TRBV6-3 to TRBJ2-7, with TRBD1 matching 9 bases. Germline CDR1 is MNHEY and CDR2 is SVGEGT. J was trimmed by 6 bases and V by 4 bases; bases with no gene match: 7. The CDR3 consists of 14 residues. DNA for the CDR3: TGTGCCAGCAGTTCTCCGGGACAGGGTAGCGAGCAGTACTTC. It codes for CASSSPGQGSEQYF.

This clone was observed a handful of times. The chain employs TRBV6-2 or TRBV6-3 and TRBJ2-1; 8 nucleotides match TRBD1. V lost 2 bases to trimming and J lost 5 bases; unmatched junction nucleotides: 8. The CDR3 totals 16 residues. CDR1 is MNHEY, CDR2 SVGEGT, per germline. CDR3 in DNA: TGTGCCAGCAGTTACCCATCAGGGGGCCGAAACAATGAGCAGTTCTTC. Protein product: CASSYPSGGRNNEQFF.

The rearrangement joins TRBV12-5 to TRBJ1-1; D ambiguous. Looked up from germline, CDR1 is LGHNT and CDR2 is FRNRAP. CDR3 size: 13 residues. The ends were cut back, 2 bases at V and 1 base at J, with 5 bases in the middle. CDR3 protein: CASGLFGNTEAFF. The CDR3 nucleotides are TGTGCTAGTGGTTTGTTCGGGAACACTGAAGCTTTCTTT.

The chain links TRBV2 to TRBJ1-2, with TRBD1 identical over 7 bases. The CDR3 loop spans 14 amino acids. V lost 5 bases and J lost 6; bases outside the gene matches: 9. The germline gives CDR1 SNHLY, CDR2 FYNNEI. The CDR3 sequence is CASSYDRESDGYTF. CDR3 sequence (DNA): TGTGCCAGCAGTTACGACAGGGAGTCCGATGGCTACACCTTC.

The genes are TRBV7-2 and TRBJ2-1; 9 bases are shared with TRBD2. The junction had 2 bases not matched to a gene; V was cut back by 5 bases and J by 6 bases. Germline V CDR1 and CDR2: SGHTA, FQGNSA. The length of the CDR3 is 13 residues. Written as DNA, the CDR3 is TGTGCCAGCAGCGCGACTAGCGGCAATGAGCAGTTCTTC. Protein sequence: CASSATSGNEQFF.

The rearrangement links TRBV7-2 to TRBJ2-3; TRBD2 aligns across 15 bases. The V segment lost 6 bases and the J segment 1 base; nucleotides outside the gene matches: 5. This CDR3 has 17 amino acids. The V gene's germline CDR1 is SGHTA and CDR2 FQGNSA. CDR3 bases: TGTGCCAGCAGGCCGGGACTAGCGGGAGGACGCACAGATACGCAGTATTTT. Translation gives CASRPGLAGGRTDTQYF.

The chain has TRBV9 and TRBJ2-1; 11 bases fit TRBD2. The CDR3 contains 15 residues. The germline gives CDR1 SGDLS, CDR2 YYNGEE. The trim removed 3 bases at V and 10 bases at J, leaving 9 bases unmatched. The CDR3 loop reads CASSDTSGSRWEQFF. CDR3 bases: TGTGCCAGCAGCGATACTAGCGGGAGTAGATGGGAGCAGTTCTTC.

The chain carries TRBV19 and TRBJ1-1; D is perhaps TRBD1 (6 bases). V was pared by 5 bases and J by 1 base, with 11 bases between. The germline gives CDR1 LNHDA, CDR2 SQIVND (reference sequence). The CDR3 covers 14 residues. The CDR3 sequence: CASSLQGPNTEAFF. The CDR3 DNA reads TGTGCCAGTAGTTTGCAGGGGCCGAACACTGAAGCTTTCTTT.

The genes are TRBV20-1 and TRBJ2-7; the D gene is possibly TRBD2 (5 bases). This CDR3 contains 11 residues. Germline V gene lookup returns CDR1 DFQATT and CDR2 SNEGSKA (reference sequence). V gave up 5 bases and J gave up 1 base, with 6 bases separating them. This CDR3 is CSAERSYEQYF. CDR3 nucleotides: TGCAGTGCTGAGCGGTCCTACGAGCAGTACTTC.

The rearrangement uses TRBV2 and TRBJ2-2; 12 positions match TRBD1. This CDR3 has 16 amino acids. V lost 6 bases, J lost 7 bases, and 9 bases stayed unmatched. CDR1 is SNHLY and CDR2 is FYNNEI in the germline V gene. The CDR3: CASSGTGGLFGGELFF. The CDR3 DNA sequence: TGTGCCAGCAGCGGGACAGGGGGCCTATTTGGCGGGGAGCTGTTTTTT.

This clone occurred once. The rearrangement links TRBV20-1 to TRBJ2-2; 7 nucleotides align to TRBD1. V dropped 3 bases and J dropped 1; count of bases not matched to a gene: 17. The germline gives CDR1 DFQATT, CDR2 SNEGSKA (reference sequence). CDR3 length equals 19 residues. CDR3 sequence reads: CSASAIRDSPPMNTGELFF. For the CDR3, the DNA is TGCAGTGCTAGTGCGATCCGGGACAGCCCACCGATGAACACCGGGGAGCTGTTTTTT.

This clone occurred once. In DNA, the CDR3 is TGTGCCAGCGGACTAGCGGGACCCTACGAGCAGTACTTC. Translating it yields CASGLAGPYEQYF. V is TRBV12-3 or TRBV12-4 and J is TRBJ2-7, with 12 bases lining up with TRBD2. J gave up 2 bases and V 8 bases, and 1 base lay outside the gene matches. The CDR3 loop spans 13 amino acids.

DNA of the CDR3: TGTGCCACCAGTGATTTGGGAGACGGGGGCTACACCTTC. Residues: CATSDLGDGGYTF. The chain couples TRBV24-1 to TRBJ1-2; D is undetermined. Germline assignment: CDR1 KGHDR and CDR2 SFDVKD. V was pared by 0 bases and J by 8 bases, with 9 bases between. CDR3 size: 13 residues.

The CDR3 reads CSASPHNYGYTF. The CDR3 DNA reads as TGCAGTGCTAGTCCACACAACTATGGCTACACCTTC. The V call is TRBV20-1, the J call TRBJ1-2, with D uncertain. Looked up from germline, CDR1 is DFQATT and CDR2 is SNEGSKA (reference sequence). Between the trimmed V and J ends, which lost 3 bases and 2 bases, there was a span of 7 bases. CDR3 length: 12 amino acids.

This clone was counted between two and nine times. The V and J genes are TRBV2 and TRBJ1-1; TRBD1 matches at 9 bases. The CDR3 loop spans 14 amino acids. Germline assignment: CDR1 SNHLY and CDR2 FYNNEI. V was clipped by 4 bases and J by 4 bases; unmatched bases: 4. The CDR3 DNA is TGTGCCAGCAGTGGACAGGGGGTGTCCACTGAAGCTTTCTTT. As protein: CASSGQGVSTEAFF.